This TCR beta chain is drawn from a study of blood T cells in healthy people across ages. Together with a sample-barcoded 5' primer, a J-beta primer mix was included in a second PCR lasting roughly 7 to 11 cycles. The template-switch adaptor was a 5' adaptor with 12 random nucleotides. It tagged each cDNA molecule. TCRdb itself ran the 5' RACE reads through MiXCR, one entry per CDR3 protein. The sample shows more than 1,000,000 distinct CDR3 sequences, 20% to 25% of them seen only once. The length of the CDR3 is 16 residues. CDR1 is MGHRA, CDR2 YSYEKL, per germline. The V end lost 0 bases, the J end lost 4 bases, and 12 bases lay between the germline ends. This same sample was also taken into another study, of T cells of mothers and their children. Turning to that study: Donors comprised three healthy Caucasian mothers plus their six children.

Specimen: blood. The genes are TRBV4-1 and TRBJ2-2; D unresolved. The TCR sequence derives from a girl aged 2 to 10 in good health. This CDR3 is CASSQDTNIRTGELFF. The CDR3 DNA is TGCGCCAGCAGCCAAGATACTAATATTCGCACCGGGGAGCTGTTTTTT.